What follows describes a single T cell receptor (beta chain). The antigen is undetermined. This specimen belongs to a study of T cell responses to AZD1222 COVID-19 vaccine. Findings of the study overall: Clonal diversity may have been underestimated in mostly white British donors.

CDR1 and CDR2 (germline): SGHTA, FQGNSA. V lost 4 bases to trimming and J lost 9 bases; unmatched junction nucleotides: 15. The CDR3 is 15 residues long. Using immunoSEQ multiplex PCR, the repertoire was profiled, and TCRdb retains in-frame clones only, with some absent. The data show about 60,000 clones, 75% to 90% seen once. This clonotype was sampled from an adult in good health. This material consisted of peripheral blood, taken on day 0 of AZD1222 vaccination. The J gene is TRBJ2-7, the V gene TRBV7-2, with 7 positions matching TRBD1. CDR3 loop: CASSSGQLDPEGQYF. The CDR3 nucleotides read TGTGCCAGCAGCTCGGGACAGCTCGACCCTGAGGGGCAGTACTTC.